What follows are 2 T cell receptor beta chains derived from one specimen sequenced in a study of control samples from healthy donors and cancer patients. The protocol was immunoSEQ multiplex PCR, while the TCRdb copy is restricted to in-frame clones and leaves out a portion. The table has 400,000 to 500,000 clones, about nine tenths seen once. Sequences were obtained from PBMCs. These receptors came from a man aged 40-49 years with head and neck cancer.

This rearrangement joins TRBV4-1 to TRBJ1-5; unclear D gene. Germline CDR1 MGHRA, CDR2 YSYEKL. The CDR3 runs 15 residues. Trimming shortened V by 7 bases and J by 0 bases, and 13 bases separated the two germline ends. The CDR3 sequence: CASKVGEYSNQPQHF. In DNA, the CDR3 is TGCGCCAGCAAGGTGGGAGAATATAGCAATCAGCCCCAGCATTTT.

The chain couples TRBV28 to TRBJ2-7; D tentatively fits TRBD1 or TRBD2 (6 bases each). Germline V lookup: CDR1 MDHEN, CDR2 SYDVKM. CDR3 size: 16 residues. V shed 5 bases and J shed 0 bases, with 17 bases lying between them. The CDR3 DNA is TGTGCCAGCAGTGCCCCGGGGGCTCAGAGCTCCTACGAGCAGTACTTC. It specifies CASSAPGAQSSYEQYF.